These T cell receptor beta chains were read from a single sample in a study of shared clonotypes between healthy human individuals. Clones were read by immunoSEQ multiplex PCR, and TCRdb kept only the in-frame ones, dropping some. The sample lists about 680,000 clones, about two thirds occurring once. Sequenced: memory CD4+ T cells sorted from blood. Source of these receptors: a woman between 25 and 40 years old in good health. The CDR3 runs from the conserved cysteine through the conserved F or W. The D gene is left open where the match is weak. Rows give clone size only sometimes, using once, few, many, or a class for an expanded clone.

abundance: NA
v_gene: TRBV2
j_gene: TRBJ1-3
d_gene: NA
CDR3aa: CASRAGQGTSSGNTIYF
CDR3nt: TGTGCCAGCAGGGCGGGGCAGGGGACGAGCTCTGGAAACACCATATATTTT

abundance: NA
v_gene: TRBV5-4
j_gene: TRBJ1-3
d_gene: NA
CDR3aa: CASSLYDGNTIYF
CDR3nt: TGTGCCAGCAGCTTATATGATGGAAACACCATATATTTT

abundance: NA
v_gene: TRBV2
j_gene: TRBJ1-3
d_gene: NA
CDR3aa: CASSGSSGNTIYF
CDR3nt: TGTGCCAGCAGTGGAAGCTCTGGAAACACCATATATTTT

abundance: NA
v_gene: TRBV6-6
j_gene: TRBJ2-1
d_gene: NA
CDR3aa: CASWGRGYSDNEQFF
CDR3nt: TGTGCCAGTTGGGGCCGCGGGTATTCCGACAATGAGCAGTTCTTC

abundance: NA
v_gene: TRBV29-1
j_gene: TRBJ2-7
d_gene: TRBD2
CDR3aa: CSVEEHGLAVSSYEQYF
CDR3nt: TGCAGCGTTGAAGAACACGGCCTAGCGGTTTCTTCCTACGAGCAGTACTTC

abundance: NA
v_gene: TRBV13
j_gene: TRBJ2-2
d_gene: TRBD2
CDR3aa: CASSSRVGGDTGELFF
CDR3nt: TGTGCCAGCAGCTCCCGCGTCGGGGGGGACACCGGGGAGCTGTTTTTT

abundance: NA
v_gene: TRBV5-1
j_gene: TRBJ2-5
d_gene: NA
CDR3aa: CASSLAGQNQETQYF
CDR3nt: TGCGCCAGCAGCTTGGCTGGCCAGAACCAAGAGACCCAGTACTTC

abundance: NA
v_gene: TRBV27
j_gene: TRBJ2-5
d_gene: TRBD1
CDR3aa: CASDGTGRKTQYF
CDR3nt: TGTGCCAGCGACGGGACAGGGAGAAAGACCCAGTACTTC

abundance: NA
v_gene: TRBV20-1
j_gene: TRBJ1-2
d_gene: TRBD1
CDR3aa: CSGDRGQGYTF
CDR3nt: TGCAGTGGTGACAGGGGGCAAGGCTACACCTTC

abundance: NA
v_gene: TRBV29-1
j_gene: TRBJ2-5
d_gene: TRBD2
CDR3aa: CSVEMRGGRSQYF
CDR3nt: TGCAGCGTTGAAATGCGTGGCGGGAGGTCCCAGTACTTC

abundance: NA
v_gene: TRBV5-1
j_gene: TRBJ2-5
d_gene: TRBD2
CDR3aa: CASSPSGTSPAETQYF
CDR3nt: TGCGCCAGCAGCCCGAGCGGGACCTCCCCGGCAGAGACCCAGTACTTC

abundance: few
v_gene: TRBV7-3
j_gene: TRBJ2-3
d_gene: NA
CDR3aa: CASSLVNADTQYF
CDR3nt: TGTGCCAGCAGCTTAGTGAATGCAGATACGCAGTATTTT

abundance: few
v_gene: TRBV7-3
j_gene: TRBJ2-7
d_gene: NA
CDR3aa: CASSFAGTYEQYF
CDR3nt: TGTGCCAGCAGCTTTGCCGGGACCTACGAGCAGTACTTC

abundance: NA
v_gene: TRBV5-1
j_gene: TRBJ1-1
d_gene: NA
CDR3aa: CASSLERAMNTEAFF
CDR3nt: TGCGCCAGCAGCTTGGAGAGGGCCATGAACACTGAAGCTTTCTTT

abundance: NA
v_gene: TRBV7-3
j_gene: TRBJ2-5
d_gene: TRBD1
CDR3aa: CASSGGDRGEKTQYF
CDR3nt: TGTGCCAGCAGCGGAGGAGACAGGGGTGAAAAGACCCAGTACTTC

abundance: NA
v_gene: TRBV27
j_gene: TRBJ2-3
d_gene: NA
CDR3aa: CASSLVLASTDTQYF
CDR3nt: TGTGCCAGCAGTTTGGTGCTAGCCTCCACAGATACGCAGTATTTT

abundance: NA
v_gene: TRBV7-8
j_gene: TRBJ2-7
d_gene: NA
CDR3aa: CASSLSLDRGSPYEQYF
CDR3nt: TGTGCCAGCAGCTTATCCCTGGATCGAGGTAGCCCCTACGAGCAGTACTTC

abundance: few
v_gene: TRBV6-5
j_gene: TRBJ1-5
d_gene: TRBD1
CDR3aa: CASRKGQGNQPQHF
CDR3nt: TGTGCCAGCAGAAAGGGACAGGGGAATCAGCCCCAGCATTTT

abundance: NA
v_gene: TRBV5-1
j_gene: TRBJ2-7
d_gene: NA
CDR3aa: CASRAKGTSSYEQYF
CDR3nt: TGCGCCAGCCGAGCGAAAGGGACCTCCTCCTACGAGCAGTACTTC

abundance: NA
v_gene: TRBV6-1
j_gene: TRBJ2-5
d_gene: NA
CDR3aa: CASSEQGFETQYF
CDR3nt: TGTGCCAGCAGTGAACAGGGTTTTGAGACCCAGTACTTC

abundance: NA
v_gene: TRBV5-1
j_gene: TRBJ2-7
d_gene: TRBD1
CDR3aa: CASSHGQGIYEQYF
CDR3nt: TGCGCCAGCAGTCACGGACAGGGGATTTACGAGCAGTACTTC

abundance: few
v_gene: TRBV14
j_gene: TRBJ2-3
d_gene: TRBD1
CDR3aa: CASSQFPGQGIRTDTQYF
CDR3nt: TGTGCCAGCAGCCAATTCCCGGGACAGGGGATTAGAACAGATACGCAGTATTTT

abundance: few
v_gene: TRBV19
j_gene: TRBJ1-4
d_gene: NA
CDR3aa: CASSAWEGNNEKLFF
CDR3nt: TGTGCCAGTAGCGCGTGGGAGGGAAATAATGAAAAACTGTTTTTT

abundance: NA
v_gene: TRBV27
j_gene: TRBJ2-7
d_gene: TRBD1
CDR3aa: CASTSRDRSYEQYF
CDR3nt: TGTGCCAGCACCAGCCGGGACAGATCCTACGAGCAGTACTTC

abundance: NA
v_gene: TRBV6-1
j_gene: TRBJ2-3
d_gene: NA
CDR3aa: CASTGRGTDTQYF
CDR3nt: TGTGCCAGCACGGGCAGGGGCACAGATACGCAGTATTTT

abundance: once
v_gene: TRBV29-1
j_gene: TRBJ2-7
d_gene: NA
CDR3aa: CSVDQGYEQYF
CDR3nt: TGCAGCGTTGACCAGGGGTACGAGCAGTACTTC

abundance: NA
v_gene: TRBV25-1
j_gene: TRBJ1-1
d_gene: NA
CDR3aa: CASSAAGGSEAFF
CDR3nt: TGTGCCAGCAGTGCTGCCGGGGGGTCTGAAGCTTTCTTT

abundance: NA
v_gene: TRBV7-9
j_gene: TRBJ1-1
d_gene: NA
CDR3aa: CASSLWGDNMAFF
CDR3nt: TGTGCCAGCAGCTTATGGGGGGATAATATGGCTTTCTTT

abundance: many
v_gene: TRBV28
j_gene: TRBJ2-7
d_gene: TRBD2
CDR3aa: CASTGTSGELYEQYF
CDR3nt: TGTGCCAGCACCGGGACTAGCGGGGAACTCTACGAGCAGTACTTC

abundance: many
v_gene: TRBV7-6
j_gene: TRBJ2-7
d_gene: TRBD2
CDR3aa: CASSLKAGDYEQYF
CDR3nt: TGTGCCAGCAGCTTAAAGGCGGGAGACTACGAGCAGTACTTC

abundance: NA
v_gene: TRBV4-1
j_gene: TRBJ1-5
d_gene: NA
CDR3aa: CASSQGAPGGQPQHF
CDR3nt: TGCGCCAGCAGCCAAGGGGCCCCGGGGGGCCAGCCCCAGCATTTT

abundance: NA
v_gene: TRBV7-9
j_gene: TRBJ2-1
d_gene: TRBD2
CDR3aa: CASSLGLAGERFF
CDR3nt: TGTGCCAGCAGCTTAGGACTAGCGGGAGAAAGGTTCTTC

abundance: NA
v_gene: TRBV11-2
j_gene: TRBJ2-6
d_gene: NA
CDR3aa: CASRPTATSGANVLTF
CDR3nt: TGTGCCAGCAGACCGACGGCGACCTCTGGGGCCAACGTCCTGACTTTC

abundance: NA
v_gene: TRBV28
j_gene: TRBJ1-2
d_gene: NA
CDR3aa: CASSFGAGYGYTF
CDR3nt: TGTGCCAGCAGTTTCGGGGCAGGCTATGGCTACACCTTC

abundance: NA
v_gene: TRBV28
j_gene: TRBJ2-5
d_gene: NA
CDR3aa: CASSSRPQETQYF
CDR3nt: TGTGCCAGCAGTTCCAGACCCCAAGAGACCCAGTACTTC

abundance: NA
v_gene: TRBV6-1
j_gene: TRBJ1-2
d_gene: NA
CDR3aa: CASHDNNYGYTF
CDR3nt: TGTGCCAGCCATGACAATAACTATGGCTACACCTTC

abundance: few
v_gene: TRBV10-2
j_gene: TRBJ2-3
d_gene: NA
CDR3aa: CASSDGTDTQYF
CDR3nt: TGCGCCAGCAGTGACGGGACAGATACGCAGTATTTT

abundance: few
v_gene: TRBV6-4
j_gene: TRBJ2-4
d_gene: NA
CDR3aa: CAKENIQYF
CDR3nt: TGTGCCAAGGAAAACATTCAGTACTTC